Listed below are T cell receptor beta chains from one sample, sequenced in a study of blood T cells in healthy people across ages. From the 5' RACE reads, TCRdb called clonotypes with MiXCR, one entry per CDR3 protein. The table records roughly 1.9 million distinct CDR3 sequences, 30% to 40% of them present only once. Sequencing was done on a sample of blood. Every receptor here comes from a human donor in good health. Each CDR3 is given with its conserved first and last residue. Only part of the rows carry a size: once, few, many, or a class if the clone is expanded.

clone_size,j_call,v_call,cdr3_length,cdr3_aa
NA,TRBJ2-1,TRBV7-9,17,CASRRTSGGDRYNEQFF
NA,TRBJ1-3,TRBV5-1,17,CASSFYRTGSSGNTIYF
NA,TRBJ1-2,TRBV27,15,CASSLAFKSGYGYTF
few,TRBJ1-1,TRBV10-3,12,CASGQGTTEAFF
few,TRBJ1-2,TRBV2,14,CASGRDRLNYGYTF
NA,TRBJ2-3,TRBV28,13,CASSFGVPDTQYF
many,TRBJ2-3,TRBV7-2,15,CASSFSGHFTDTQYF
NA,TRBJ1-4,TRBV29-1,15,CSVAPGWGMNEKLFF
NA,TRBJ2-5,TRBV11-3,16,CASSDRPGPSGETQYF
NA,TRBJ2-2,TRBV10-3,15,CAISEPHSSTGELFF
NA,TRBJ1-2,TRBV29-1,12,CSVFDVLYGYTF
NA,TRBJ2-3,TRBV6-6,17,CASSHRPAGLVPDTQYF
few,TRBJ2-1,TRBV24-1,14,CATGKTDGNNEQFF
few,TRBJ1-2,TRBV12-3/TRBV12-4,15,CASRGDRGIYYGYTF
many,TRBJ2-3,TRBV4-1,18,CASSQVGIGRGREDTQYF
few,TRBJ1-4,TRBV4-3,13,CASSQDWGEKLFF
once,TRBJ2-5,TRBV24-1,15,CATSDARTGGETQYF
NA,TRBJ1-2,TRBV4-3,16,CASSLTGNRVGEGYTF
NA,TRBJ2-3,TRBV27,13,CASSPSAGDTQYF
many,TRBJ2-1,TRBV5-1,13,CASSLDPNNEQFF
NA,TRBJ1-2,TRBV7-2,11,CAIPLGYGYTF
many,TRBJ2-6,TRBV29-1,14,CSVGGGTGANVLTF
few,TRBJ2-1,TRBV12-5,15,CASAPWQGINNEQFF
NA,TRBJ1-1,TRBV7-2,16,CASSLAFGGMNTEAFF
NA,TRBJ2-3,TRBV2,15,CATSRDSSSTDTQYF
NA,TRBJ2-3,TRBV7-3,16,CASSLGPRGGADTQYF
NA,TRBJ1-2,TRBV24-1,15,CATSEGQERLYGYTF
NA,NA,TRBV15,13,CATSSPFQQTQYF